This T cell receptor beta chain emerged from a study of blood T cell repertoires in COVID-19. Produced via immunoSEQ multiplex PCR; TCRdb's table is partial and in-frame only. The data contain roughly 87,000 clones, roughly 78% of them seen just once; the ten biggest clones take up approximately 15%. The sequence was obtained from a woman aged 80 or over with acute or convalescent COVID-19. Sequencing used peripheral blood.

The CDR3 DNA reads TGTGCCAGCAGCGGTAGACAGGGGGCCGCTGAAGCTTTCTTT. This gives the protein CASSGRQGAAEAFF. The V call is TRBV7-9, the J call TRBJ1-1, with 10 bases that match TRBD1. The CDR3 consists of 14 residues. Per the germline V gene, CDR1 is SEHNR and CDR2 is FQNEAQ (reference sequence). The V segment lost 5 bases and the J segment 6 bases; nucleotides outside the gene matches: 6.